This is a list of T cell receptor beta chains from one sample in a study of T cells after yellow fever vaccination. MiXCR, run by TCRdb on the 5' RACE reads, gives a single entry per CDR3 protein. The data show 350,000 to 550,000 distinct CDR3 sequences, about 17% seen once. The specimen was PBMCs, collected before the yellow fever booster vaccination. Every receptor here comes from a man aged 18 to 30 who received the YFV17D yellow fever vaccine. CDR3s include the opening cysteine and the closing phenylalanine or tryptophan. Clone size is stated in some rows and not others, as once, few, many or a class when expanded.

v_call	clone_size	j_call	cdr3_aa
TRBV3-1	few	TRBJ1-3	CASSPGPTWGLNTIYF
TRBV6-6	few	TRBJ2-5	CAGGSLETQYF
TRBV6-4	few	TRBJ2-1	CASSDSKGADEQFF
TRBV4-1	few	TRBJ1-6	CASSQPRDRLFSPLHF
TRBV11-3	.	TRBJ2-3	CASSLGAGRTQYF
TRBV5-1	few	TRBJ2-7	CASSSTDRASYEQYF
TRBV10-3	.	TRBJ2-5	CAISFGRQKTQYF
TRBV7-2	.	TRBJ2-7	CASSWGTATYEQYF
TRBV19	.	TRBJ2-2	CASRLLNTGELFF
TRBV21-1	.	TRBJ1-1	CASSSFRGGSEAFF
TRBV7-9	.	TRBJ2-3	CASSRQGGADTQYF